One sample yielded the 5 T cell receptor beta chains listed below, sequenced in a study of post-analysis software for immune sequencing data. These receptors have no known antigen. Unique molecular identifiers were built into the TCR beta cDNA libraries. A single record per CDR3 protein comes from TCRdb applying MiXCR to the PCR reads. The data show almost 700,000 distinct CDR3 sequences, around 64% seen once. The study, taken as a whole, reports: TRBV5-6, TRBV5-1 and TRBV20-1 belonged to a set of about 5 TRBV segments that were more frequent in patients than controls.

Sequencing was carried out using blood. Receptor source: a girl under 10 years old with multiple sclerosis.

V is TRBV29-1 and J is TRBJ2-1, with D perhaps assigned TRBD1 or TRBD2 (6 bases each). Germline-derived CDR1 and CDR2 are SQVTM and ANQGSEA. This CDR3 has 11 residues. Trimming stripped 4 bases from V and 10 bases from J, with 11 bases between. The CDR3, as DNA: TGCAGCGTTGGGGGGGCACGAGAGCAGTTCTTC. Amino acids: CSVGGAREQFF.

This clonotype was counted ten times or more. The chain couples TRBV7-6 to TRBJ2-5; unclear D gene. Trimming took 1 base from V and 5 from J, leaving 8 bases between them. The CDR3 sequence is 13 residues long. Per germline, CDR1 SGHVS and CDR2 FNYEAQ. CDR3 bases: TGTGCCAGCAGCTTAGAAAGGGTTGAGACCCAGTACTTC. This codes for CASSLERVETQYF.

This rearrangement joins TRBV7-2 to TRBJ2-5, with D uncertain. V was pared by 1 base and J by 2 bases, with 8 bases between. This CDR3 is built from 14 residues. The germline V gene encodes CDR1 SGHTA and CDR2 FQGNSA. CDR3: CASSLGIGQETQYF. CDR3 nucleotides: TGTGCCAGCAGCTTAGGGATAGGGCAAGAGACCCAGTACTTC.

The chain links TRBV20-1 to TRBJ2-5; D unclear. The CDR3 is 13 residues long. Trimming pared 1 base from V and 7 bases from J, leaving 13 bases between. The V gene's germline CDR1 is DFQATT and CDR2 SNEGSKA (reference sequence). The CDR3 region is CSARGPALRTQYF. CDR3 sequence (DNA): TGCAGTGCTAGAGGGCCAGCCTTGAGGACCCAGTACTTC.

J is TRBJ2-5 and V is TRBV12-3 or TRBV12-4; 10 positions match TRBD2. Near its end, the DNA agrees better with TRBJ2-7, so the J call may be wrong. The CDR3 sequence is 13 residues long. The CDR3 here is CASSPLAGTEQYF. Here the CDR3 DNA reads TGTGCCAGCAGTCCACTAGCGGGAACCGAGCAGTACTTC.